What follows are 15 T cell receptor beta chains derived from one specimen sequenced in a study of beta chain features in type 1 diabetes. Findings and limits, study-wide: A moderate, significant TCRB CDR3 shortening appeared in type 1 diabetes across four CD4+ subsets.

The sequenced template was cDNA made from the entire isolated RNA. Data came from immunoSEQ multiplex PCR; TCRdb stores just in-frame clones and leaves some out. The table records some 660,000 clones, roughly an eighth of them present only once. Antigens for these TCRs are unknown. The sequenced sample was naive CD4+ T cells from blood. These receptors all stem from a man younger than 30 with type 1 diabetes.

The chain carries TRBV29-1 and TRBJ1-4, with 10 nucleotides matching TRBD1. Trimming at V came to 4 bases and at J to 8 bases, leaving 10 bases not matched to a gene. The germline V gene encodes CDR1 SQVTM and CDR2 ANQGSEA. This CDR3 region has 15 residues. Here the CDR3 DNA reads TGCAGCGTTGCGGCCTTTGGGACAGGGGAAGAAAAACTGTTTTTT. Its translation is CSVAAFGTGEEKLFF.

This clone was observed a handful of times. The rearrangement links TRBV30 to TRBJ1-1; D gene ambiguous. The CDR3 spans 15 residues. Germline V CDR1 and CDR2: GTSNPN, SVGIG (reference sequence). V was clipped by 2 bases and J by 7 bases, with 20 bases between them. The CDR3 bases are TGTGCCTGGAGTAACCCTAGTTACCGCCCAGGTGAAGCTTTCTTT. Translating gives CAWSNPSYRPGEAFF.

This chain connects TRBV5-6 to TRBJ2-7; no reliable D call. Germline lookup yields CDR1 SGHDT and CDR2 YYEEEE. Trimming shortened V by 0 bases and J by 5 bases, and 9 bases separated the two germline ends. The CDR3 extends over 13 amino acids. The CDR3 DNA follows: TGTGCCAGCAGCTTGGTAGGGAATGACGAGCAGTACTTC. Its protein is CASSLVGNDEQYF.

This chain links TRBV7-2 with TRBJ1-5; D not resolved. Germline CDR1 reads SGHTA; CDR2 reads FQGNSA. The CDR3 totals 12 residues. Trimming removed 1 base from V and 6 bases from J, with 4 bases in between. CDR3 nucleotides: TGTGCCAGCAGCTTAGTCAGTCAGCCCCAGCATTTT. It translates to CASSLVSQPQHF. Full variable domain (outside the CDR3, taken from reference TRBV7-2 and TRBJ1-5): GAGVSQSPSNKVTEKGKDVELRCDPISGHTALYWYRQSLGQGLEFLIYFQGNSAPDKSGLPSDRFSAERTGGSVSTLTIQRTQQEDSAVYLCASSLVSQPQHFGDGTRLSIL.

This clone was counted only a few times. The V call is TRBV7-2, the J call TRBJ1-1, with TRBD1 as a possible D gene (5 bases). The CDR3 consists of 14 residues. Germline V gene lookup returns CDR1 SGHTA and CDR2 FQGNSA. V dropped 3 bases and J dropped 4 bases, with 12 bases sitting between them. As DNA, the CDR3 is TGTGCCAGCAGCTTTGAGACAGCAAGCACTGAAGCTTTCTTT. This encodes CASSFETASTEAFF.

This clone was counted a few times. The chain links TRBV9 to TRBJ2-5; 9 bases line up with TRBD1. CDR1 and CDR2 (germline): SGDLS, YYNGEE. The V gene end was trimmed by 2 bases and the J gene end by 5 bases; junction bases not matched to a gene: 7. This CDR3 contains 15 residues. CDR3 in DNA: TGTGCCAGCAGCGTCCAAGGGACAGGGTTCGAGACCCAGTACTTC. Protein: CASSVQGTGFETQYF.

V and J are TRBV9 and TRBJ1-2; D is undetermined. V lost 1 base, J lost 4 bases, and 20 bases lay in between. Germline-derived CDR1 and CDR2 are SGDLS and YYNGEE. This CDR3 region has 17 residues. The CDR3 reads CASSVTPRAAGAYGYTF. The CDR3 nucleotides read TGTGCCAGCAGCGTAACGCCCCGTGCCGCGGGAGCCTATGGCTACACCTTC.

The chain links TRBV5-4 to TRBJ2-1, with D perhaps matching TRBD1 or TRBD2 (6 bases each). The V gene lost 4 bases and the J gene lost 7 bases, with 18 bases spanning the gap. This CDR3 spans 15 amino acids. Germline CDR1 is SGHNT and CDR2 is YYREEE (reference sequence). As DNA, the CDR3 is TGTGCCAGCAGCCCTACGGGGGCAGTTAAGAATGAGCAGTTCTTC. Translation gives CASSPTGAVKNEQFF.

The rearrangement joins TRBV10-3 to TRBJ2-3; perhaps D is TRBD1 or TRBD2 (5 bases each). CDR1 is ENHRY and CDR2 is SYGVKD in the germline V gene. The length of the CDR3 is 14 residues. V was pared by 9 bases and J by 3 bases, with 16 bases between. Written as DNA, the CDR3 is TGTGCCATTTCGCCGGGACCCGCAACAGATACGCAGTATTTT. Protein: CAISPGPATDTQYF.

With regard to this clone: Additional DNA sequences in this sample encode the identical CDR3. The V call is TRBV30, the J call TRBJ2-7; D is unclear. The CDR3 loop spans 11 amino acids. The germline V and J ends were trimmed by 0 bases and 4 bases, with 4 bases remaining between them. Germline lookup yields CDR1 GTSNPN and CDR2 SVGIG (reference sequence). Here the CDR3 reads CAWSVRYEQYF. The DNA of the CDR3 is TGTGCCTGGAGTGTACGATACGAGCAGTACTTC.

This chain connects TRBV9 to TRBJ2-5; D may be TRBD1 or TRBD2 (6 bases each). The CDR3 sequence is 13 residues long. Per germline, CDR1 SGDLS and CDR2 YYNGEE. V lost 4 bases, J lost 5 bases, and 12 bases lay in between. CDR3 DNA: TGTGCCAGCAGCCCGGGGGCCAGGGAGACCCAGTACTTC. Protein sequence: CASSPGARETQYF.

This clone was counted a few times. CDR3 sequence (DNA): TGCGCCAGCAGCACCTCCCCAGTGGACCACTTCTACAATGAGCAGTTCTTC. Amino acids: CASSTSPVDHFYNEQFF. The chain recombines TRBV5-1 with TRBJ2-1; D remains unclear. CDR3 length equals 17 residues. Germline assignment: CDR1 SGHRS and CDR2 YFSETQ. V lost 4 bases and J 3 bases, leaving 20 bases between the germline ends.

CDR3 DNA: TGTGCCAGTAGTATAAGGGACAGGGTTGATGAGCAGTTCTTC. Its translation: CASSIRDRVDEQFF. The genes are TRBV19 and TRBJ2-1; 9 nucleotides agree with TRBD1. Trimming took 2 bases from V and 8 from J; bases not matched to a gene: 4. Germline V gives CDR1 LNHDA, CDR2 SQIVND (reference sequence). The CDR3 covers 14 residues.

This clone was counted a few times. The J gene is TRBJ2-2, the V gene TRBV9, with 8 bases identical to TRBD2. CDR1 is SGDLS, CDR2 YYNGEE, per germline. V trimming: 2 bases; J trimming: 5 bases; junction bases outside the gene matches: 5. CDR3 size: 15 residues. CDR3 sequence: CASSVGAGVTGELFF. The CDR3 nucleotides read TGTGCCAGCAGCGTGGGAGCGGGAGTGACCGGGGAGCTGTTTTTT.

This clone was seen a few times. The V gene is TRBV5-4, the J gene TRBJ2-1; D remains ambiguous. This CDR3 region has 12 residues. The germline V gene has CDR1 SGHNT and CDR2 YYREEE (reference sequence). Deletions cut 2 bases from V and 7 bases from J, with 7 bases between. CDR3 protein: CASSFAWNEQFF. The CDR3 coding sequence is TGTGCCAGCAGCTTCGCCTGGAATGAGCAGTTCTTC.